Described below is a single T cell receptor (beta chain) sequence and its context. Its target is not known. At one boundary the junction diverges from the germline segment, which might be a read error. Primers: 60 Vbeta forward and 13 Jbeta reverse. The data were produced by immunoSEQ multiplex PCR, yet TCRdb's version contains in-frame clones alone and is incomplete. The sample has just under 90,000 clones. This record comes from a study of cytomegalovirus exposure and HLA in healthy donors. Whole-study findings and limits: Under in vitro conditions, three CMV-associated chains were confirmed as specific for CMV antigens.

The CDR3 contains 15 residues. The germline V gene has CDR1 SGHNT and CDR2 YYREEE (reference sequence). Sequencing was carried out using PBMCs. This TCR was sampled from a girl between 10 and 17 years old in good health and CMV-seropositive. The chain combines TRBV5-4 with TRBJ1-1, with 10 bases lining up with TRBD1. In DNA form, the CDR3 reads TGTGCCAGCAGCGACAGACAGGGGGCCGACACTGAAGATTTCTTT. It yields the protein CASSDRQGADTEDFF.